This is a list of T cell receptor beta chains from one sample in a study of cytomegalovirus exposure and HLA in healthy donors. Profiled with immunoSEQ multiplex PCR; TCRdb holds only in-frame clones, not every one. Of around 150,000 clones in the sample, roughly 80% are singletons; the top ten hold about 2%. The sequencing sample was made of PBMCs. The origin of the receptors is a human donor in good health. Both conserved end residues are part of each CDR3. The order of the fields is V gene, clone size, CDR3 length, D gene, J gene, CDR3 DNA, CDR3 protein. D genes are given only for firm matches. Clone size is stated in some rows and not others, as once, few, many or a class when expanded.

TRBV7-3,NA,17,TRBD2,TRBJ2-3,TGTGCCAGCAGCCTATTAGGGCTAGCGGGGACCACAGATACGCAGTATTTT,CASSLLGLAGTTDTQYF
TRBV7-2,NA,15,TRBD2,TRBJ2-3,TGTGCCAGCAGCTTGGGAGGCGGGGGAGTATATACGCAGTATTTT,CASSLGGGGVYTQYF
TRBV7-8,NA,18,NA,TRBJ1-1,TGTGCCAGCAGCTTAAGCCTAGGTGTAGCACCTCTGGAAAGTGAAGCTTTCTTT,CASSLSLGVAPLESEAFF
TRBV2,NA,13,TRBD1,TRBJ1-2,TGTGCCAGCAGTGAGGGGACAGGGGGCGGCTACACCTTC,CASSEGTGGGYTF
TRBV11-3,NA,15,NA,TRBJ1-1,TGTGCCAGCAGCCCTTCGGTGGGGGGGAGCACTGAAGCTTTCTTT,CASSPSVGGSTEAFF
TRBV7-8,few,15,NA,TRBJ2-7,TGTGCCAGCAGCTTAGTAGGCAGGGTTACCCACGAGCAGTACTTC,CASSLVGRVTHEQYF
TRBV29-1,NA,14,NA,TRBJ2-6,TGCAGCGCCCGTGTGGGGCAGGGGGCCAACGTCCTGACTTTC,CSARVGQGANVLTF
TRBV6-6,NA,16,NA,TRBJ1-2,TGTGCCAGCAGTTACTCCCGCGTTCAGGAGGGGTATGGCTACACCTTC,CASSYSRVQEGYGYTF
TRBV19,few,14,NA,TRBJ2-2,TGTGCCAGTAGTTTCGGAGCGAACACCGGGGAGCTGTTTTTT,CASSFGANTGELFF
TRBV21-1,NA,16,NA,TRBJ2-4,TGTGCCAGCAGCGAGGGTAGGCCCGGAGCCAAAAACATTCAGTACTTC,CASSEGRPGAKNIQYF
TRBV29-1,NA,12,TRBD1,TRBJ1-2,TGCAGCGGAGGGCAGGGGGCCTATGGCTACACCTTC,CSGGQGAYGYTF
TRBV6-6,NA,13,NA,TRBJ2-3,TGTGCCAGCTCCCCCTGGGGCGCAGATACGCAGTATTTT,CASSPWGADTQYF
TRBV18,once,14,NA,TRBJ2-7,TGTGCCAGCTCAAAATCAGACAGACCCTACGAGCAGTACTTC,CASSKSDRPYEQYF
TRBV6-5,NA,15,NA,TRBJ1-1,TGTGCCAGCAGTTACTCGGACAGACAGAACACTGAAGCTTTCTTT,CASSYSDRQNTEAFF
TRBV27,NA,17,TRBD2,TRBJ2-3,TGTGCCAGCAGTTTAACAACCACTAGCGGCAACACAGATACGCAGTATTTT,CASSLTTTSGNTDTQYF
TRBV10-3,NA,13,NA,TRBJ1-1,TGTGCCATCAGATCCGAGGGGGACACTGAAGCTTTCTTT,CAIRSEGDTEAFF